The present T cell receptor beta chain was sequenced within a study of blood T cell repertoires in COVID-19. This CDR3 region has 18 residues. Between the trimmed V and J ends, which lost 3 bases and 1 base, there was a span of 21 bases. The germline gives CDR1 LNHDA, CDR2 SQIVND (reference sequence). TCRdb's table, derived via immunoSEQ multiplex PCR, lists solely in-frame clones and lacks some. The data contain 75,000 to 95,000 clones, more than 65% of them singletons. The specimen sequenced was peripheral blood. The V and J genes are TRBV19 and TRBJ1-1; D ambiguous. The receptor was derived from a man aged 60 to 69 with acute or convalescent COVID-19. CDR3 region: CASSIRPGRKSSNTEAFF. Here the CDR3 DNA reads TGTGCCAGTAGTATTCGACCGGGTCGTAAAAGCTCGAACACTGAAGCTTTCTTT.